One sample yielded the 22 T cell receptor beta chains listed below, sequenced in a study of blood T cell repertoires in COVID-19. Produced via immunoSEQ multiplex PCR; TCRdb's table is partial and in-frame only. The sample includes about 130,000 clones, just under 85% of them seen just once. Input material: PBMCs or T cells enriched from blood (not recorded which). The source is a middle-aged man who had recovered from COVID-19.

The chain uses TRBV24-1 and TRBJ1-2; D is ambiguous. With 4 bases removed from V and 7 bases from J, the gap between germline ends came to 12 bases. The CDR3 length is 13 residues. Germline V gene sequence: CDR1 KGHDR, CDR2 SFDVKD. The CDR3 bases are TGTGCCACCAGTGACGACTCATATAGTGGCTACACCTTC. Translated: CATSDDSYSGYTF.

This clone appeared a single time. The chain recombines TRBV7-2 with TRBJ1-3, with 9 bases that match TRBD1. The CDR3 is 14 residues long. CDR1 and CDR2 (germline): SGHTA, FQGNSA. With 4 bases clipped from V and 4 bases from J, the junction kept 2 bases outside the gene matches. The CDR3 bases are TGTGCCAGCAGCTCCGGGACAGGGGGAAACACCATATATTTT. Residues: CASSSGTGGNTIYF.

The chain uses TRBV25-1 and TRBJ2-7; 9 bases map to TRBD1. Germline-derived CDR1 and CDR2 are MGHDK and SYGVNS. The V and J ends lost 4 bases and 5 bases, in that order; junction bases with no gene match: 6. The CDR3 is made up of 14 amino acids. CDR3 residues: CASSARDRVDEQYF. CDR3 nucleotides: TGTGCCAGCAGTGCTCGGGACAGGGTAGACGAGCAGTACTTC.

The CDR3 bases are TGTGCCAGCAGTTCCGGGACAGGGACTAGCACAGATACGCAGTATTTT. Amino acid sequence: CASSSGTGTSTDTQYF. This chain joins TRBV2 and TRBJ2-3; 9 nucleotides match TRBD1. Germline V lookup: CDR1 SNHLY, CDR2 FYNNEI. V lost 5 bases, J lost 0 bases, and 6 bases stayed unmatched. The CDR3 contains 16 residues.

The V call is TRBV28, the J call TRBJ2-7, with TRBD2 matching 12 bases. V was clipped by 6 bases and J by 7 bases; unmatched bases: 7. Germline V gene data show CDR1 as MDHEN and CDR2 as SYDVKM. This CDR3 has 14 amino acids. The CDR3 coding sequence is TGTGCCAGCAGCCTAGCGGGGGGGGCGGAGGAGCAGTACTTC. Translated: CASSLAGGAEEQYF.

The DNA of the CDR3 is TGTGCCAGTAGCTATCGGACAATACACAGTCGTGAAAAACTGTTTTTT. Translating gives CASSYRTIHSREKLFF. This rearrangement joins TRBV19 to TRBJ1-4; possible D gene TRBD1, 5 bases. Trimming pared 6 bases from V and 7 bases from J, leaving 21 bases between. Germline V lookup: CDR1 LNHDA, CDR2 SQIVND (reference sequence). This CDR3 region has 16 residues.

The V call is TRBV29-1, the J call TRBJ2-2; D uncertain. This CDR3 comprises 13 residues. V was pared by 4 bases and J by 0 bases, with 6 bases between. CDR1 is SQVTM and CDR2 is ANQGSEA in the germline V gene. The chain's CDR3 is CSVGTPNTGELFF. The CDR3 DNA is TGCAGCGTTGGAACACCGAACACCGGGGAGCTGTTTTTT.

This chain links TRBV14 with TRBJ1-6, with D maybe TRBD1 (6 bases). The CDR3 spans 13 residues. Per the germline V gene, CDR1 is SGHDN and CDR2 is FVKESK. V lost 4 bases and J 8 bases, leaving 9 bases between the germline ends. The CDR3 nucleotides are TGTGCCAGCAGCCCCCGGACAGATTCACCCCTCCACTTT. It codes for CASSPRTDSPLHF.

This clone was counted between two and nine times. The chain uses TRBV24-1 and TRBJ1-2; D may be TRBD1 (5 bases). Germline CDR1 is KGHDR and CDR2 is SFDVKD. V shed 3 bases and J shed 1 base, with 8 bases lying between them. The CDR3 loop spans 14 amino acids. Here the CDR3 reads CATSDAGLNYGYTF. For the CDR3, the DNA is TGTGCCACCAGTGATGCAGGGCTTAACTATGGCTACACCTTC.

This rearrangement joins TRBV19 to TRBJ1-6; weak D call: TRBD1 (5 bases). The CDR3 is made up of 15 amino acids. Germline V gene data show CDR1 as LNHDA and CDR2 as SQIVND (reference sequence). V lost 3 bases and J 9 bases, leaving 15 bases between the germline ends. In nucleotides, the CDR3 is TGTGCCAGTAGTATGTACGAGGGACTAACTTCACCCCTCCACTTT. It specifies CASSMYEGLTSPLHF. The full variable domain, with the rest looked up from reference TRBV19 and TRBJ1-6, is DGGITQSPKYLFRKEGQNVTLSCEQNLNHDAMYWYRQDPGQGLRLIYYSQIVNDFQKGDIAEGYSVSREKKESFPLTVTSAQKNPTAFYLCASSMYEGLTSPLHFGNGTRLTVT.

The table lists this clone with a few counts. This chain joins TRBV29-1 and TRBJ1-5; the D is unclear. This CDR3 is built from 12 residues. V shed 4 bases and J shed 4 bases, with 8 bases lying between them. Germline V gene lookup returns CDR1 SQVTM and CDR2 ANQGSEA. The CDR3 region is CSVGSLNQPQHF. Written as DNA, the CDR3 is TGCAGCGTTGGGTCTCTAAATCAGCCCCAGCATTTT.

The chain has TRBV20-1 and TRBJ2-3, with D perhaps TRBD2 (5 bases). CDR3 length: 11 residues. Per the germline V gene, CDR1 is DFQATT and CDR2 is SNEGSKA (reference sequence). The CDR3 loop is CSAPGVNTQYF. CDR3 DNA: TGCAGCGCACCCGGGGTGAATACGCAGTATTTT.

This chain uses TRBV5-1 with TRBJ2-3, with 10 bases aligning to TRBD2. The J segment lost 6 bases and the V segment lost 4 bases, leaving 5 bases of the junction unmatched. Germline CDR1 is SGHRS and CDR2 is YFSETQ. CDR3 length: 14 amino acids. CDR3: CASSPGTSEDTQYF. In nucleotides, the CDR3 is TGCGCCAGCAGCCCAGGGACTAGCGAGGATACGCAGTATTTT. The complete variable domain, with remaining parts taken from reference TRBV5-1 and TRBJ2-3, reads KAGVTQTPRYLIKTRGQQVTLSCSPISGHRSVSWYQQTPGQGLQFLFEYFSETQRNKGNFPGRFSGRQFSNSRSEMNVSTLELGDSALYLCASSPGTSEDTQYFGPGTRLTVL.

In DNA, the CDR3 is TGTGCCAGCAGTCCATCGGGACAGGGGGCCGACGAGCAGTACTTC. Protein: CASSPSGQGADEQYF. The chain carries TRBV28 and TRBJ2-7; 12 bases align to TRBD1. Trimming cost V 5 bases and J 5 bases; bases outside gene matches: 7. The CDR3 has 15 amino acids. Per the germline V gene, CDR1 is MDHEN and CDR2 is SYDVKM.

This clone was seen more than once but under ten times. The rearrangement uses TRBV28 and TRBJ2-6, with D possibly matching TRBD1 (5 bases). CDR1 is MDHEN and CDR2 is SYDVKM in the germline V gene. The CDR3 consists of 14 residues. Between the trimmed V and J ends, which lost 2 bases and 6 bases, there was a span of 8 bases. Here the CDR3 reads CASSLVREANVLTF. CDR3 DNA sequence: TGTGCCAGCAGTTTAGTCAGGGAGGCCAACGTCCTGACTTTC.

This clone was observed once. The chain employs TRBV14 and TRBJ1-1; a weak D match, TRBD1 (6 bases). The CDR3 loop spans 13 amino acids. V lost 5 bases and J lost 1, with 8 bases in between. Germline CDR1 is SGHDN and CDR2 is FVKESK. The CDR3 DNA reads TGTGCCAGCAGCACAGGGACGAACACTGAAGCTTTCTTT. This gives the protein CASSTGTNTEAFF.

This sequence joins TRBV6-2 or TRBV6-3 and TRBJ2-7, with 12 nucleotides matching TRBD1. J lost 4 bases, V lost 5 bases, and 12 bases had no gene match. Germline V lookup: CDR1 MNHEY, CDR2 SVGEGT. The CDR3 spans 17 residues. The CDR3 region is CASSQTGGTGGAYEQYF. The CDR3, as DNA: TGTGCCAGCAGTCAGACGGGAGGGACAGGGGGCGCGTACGAGCAGTACTTC.

The genes are TRBV7-8 and TRBJ2-7; D is perhaps TRBD1 (5 bases). CDR3 length: 16 amino acids. Between the trimmed V and J ends, which lost 0 bases and 2 bases, there was a span of 14 bases. Germline CDR1 SGHVS, CDR2 FQNEAQ. CDR3 DNA sequence: TGTGCCAGCAGCTTAGCGTCAGGGCTATCGACCTACGAGCAGTACTTC. Its translation is CASSLASGLSTYEQYF.

Here the CDR3 DNA reads TGTGCCAGCAGTCCTAACTCCCCTATTAACACTGAAGCTTTCTTT. This translates into CASSPNSPINTEAFF. This chain uses TRBV27 with TRBJ1-1; D not certain. V was trimmed by 5 bases and J by 2 bases, leaving 15 bases between them. Per the germline V gene, CDR1 is MNHEY and CDR2 is SMNVEV (reference sequence). This CDR3 has 15 residues.

The chain uses TRBV10-1 and TRBJ2-1; D is perhaps TRBD1 (6 bases). The CDR3 runs 18 residues. V dropped 1 base and J dropped 5 bases, with 21 bases sitting between them. The germline CDR1 and CDR2 sequences are WNHNN and SYGVQD (reference sequence). The CDR3 DNA reads as TGCGCCAGCAGTGAGTTGGCAGGGGACCCGGGACCTCACAATGAGCAGTTCTTC. This gives the protein CASSELAGDPGPHNEQFF.

This sequence joins TRBV6-2 or TRBV6-3 and TRBJ1-1; a possible D gene is TRBD1 (5 bases). There are 14 residues in the CDR3. With 6 bases removed from V and 3 bases from J, the gap between germline ends came to 14 bases. CDR1 MNHEY and CDR2 SVGEGT come from the germline V gene. CDR3 coding DNA: TGTGCCAGCAGCCGCATGGCCAGGGACACTGAAGCTTTCTTT. Its protein is CASSRMARDTEAFF.

V is TRBV30 and J is TRBJ2-4; TRBD1 agrees at 7 bases. CDR1 and CDR2 (germline): GTSNPN, SVGIG (reference sequence). J lost 0 bases, V lost 1 base, and 0 bases had no gene match. The CDR3 consists of 14 residues. The CDR3 sequence: CAWSGDRAKNIQYF. The CDR3 nucleotides are TGTGCCTGGAGTGGGGACAGAGCCAAAAACATTCAGTACTTC. Full variable domain (remainder filled in from reference TRBV30 and TRBJ2-4): SQTIHQWPATLVQPVGSPLSLECTVEGTSNPNLYWYRQAAGRGLQLLFYSVGIGQISSEVPQNLSASRPQDRQFILSSKKLLLSDSGFYLCAWSGDRAKNIQYFGAGTRLSVL.